The 12 T cell receptor beta chains reported below all come from one sample, sequenced in a study of regulatory T cells in long-lasting Graves disease listed by TCRdb under 2021. What this sample's time point label stands for: persistent/refractory GD, antithyroid drugs over 5 years with positive TRAb. For both TCR sequencing and RNA sequencing, RNA was extracted from PBMCs in TRIzol. The protocol used for the library was multiplex PCR. Sequencing instrument: Illumina HiSeq 4000. TCR beta libraries were built with iRepertoire HTBI primers and Arm-PCR amplification of CDR3 regions. TCRdb reworked the public reads: Q25 trimming with fastp, MiXCR clone assembly, productive beta chains retained. Every distinct CDR3 protein forms one entry, paired with its most common genes and DNA. This sample has around 450,000 distinct CDR3 sequences in its table, and 20% to 25% of those were observed once. The ten largest make up around 7% of the sample.

Specimen: peripheral blood mononuclear cells (PBMCs), collected when the disease was refractory, from a patient treated with antithyroid drugs. These receptors were taken from a female donor with Graves disease.

This clonotype was seen ten or more times. The V call is TRBV28, the J call TRBJ1-1; D might be TRBD1 (6 bases). This CDR3 comprises 16 residues. V dropped 6 bases and J dropped 0 bases, with 17 bases sitting between them. CDR1 and CDR2 (germline): MDHEN, SYDVKM. The CDR3 nucleotides read TGTGCCAGCAGCAAACTCAGGGGCGTTATGAACACTGAAGCTTTCTTT. The encoded protein is CASSKLRGVMNTEAFF.

The sample holds many counts of this clonotype. This sequence joins TRBV14 and TRBJ2-7, with unresolved D. Germline V gene data show CDR1 as SGHDN and CDR2 as FVKESK. The CDR3 loop spans 13 amino acids. The V and J ends lost 6 bases and 3 bases respectively, with 12 bases between them. The CDR3, as DNA: TGTGCCAGCAGTCGAGTCCCGTTCTACGAGCAGTACTTC. It yields the protein CASSRVPFYEQYF.

In its sample, this clonotype was seen many times. The chain carries TRBV4-1 and TRBJ1-1, with 12 bases identical to TRBD1. The germline gives CDR1 MGHRA, CDR2 YSYEKL. The CDR3 runs to 17 residues. V was clipped by 0 bases and J by 0 bases; unmatched bases: 2. The CDR3 DNA is TGCGCCAGCAGCCAAGAGGGACAGGGGGCCGTGAACACTGAAGCTTTCTTT. Protein sequence: CASSQEGQGAVNTEAFF.

This clonotype was detected many times. The chain has TRBV12-3 or TRBV12-4 and TRBJ2-7; 7 nucleotides align to TRBD2. V dropped 3 bases and J dropped 5; count of bases not matched to a gene: 4. The CDR3 is 13 amino acids. The CDR3 reads CASSFGGRDEQYF. The CDR3 coding sequence is TGTGCCAGCAGTTTTGGAGGGAGGGACGAGCAGTACTTC.

In this sample, this clonotype turned up a few times. This sequence joins TRBV10-3 and TRBJ1-2; D is ambiguous. The germline V gene encodes CDR1 ENHRY and CDR2 SYGVKD. There are 11 residues in the CDR3. V was trimmed by 6 bases and J by 4 bases, leaving 6 bases between them. The CDR3 nucleotides are TGTGCCATCAGAAAGGCCTATGGCTACACCTTC. Translating gives CAIRKAYGYTF.

This chain connects TRBV10-2 to TRBJ1-2; 7 bases align to TRBD1. CDR3 length equals 16 residues. Germline V lookup: CDR1 WSHSY, CDR2 SAAADI. With V trimmed by 3 bases and J by 4 bases, 11 bases remained unmatched. The CDR3 bases are TGCGCCAGCAGTGACCCTAACAGGGGATTCGGCTATGGCTACACCTTC. This sequence encodes CASSDPNRGFGYGYTF.

This clonotype was detected many times. The chain recombines TRBV6-2 or TRBV6-3 with TRBJ2-7, with unresolved D. This CDR3 contains 15 residues. Trimming took 0 bases from V and 3 from J, leaving 12 bases between them. Germline CDR1 and CDR2: MNHEY and SVGEGT. The CDR3 DNA follows: TGTGCCAGCAGTTACTCTTGGGTACACGACTACGAGCAGTACTTC. It yields the protein CASSYSWVHDYEQYF.

This clonotype has only a few counts. The J gene is TRBJ2-1, the V gene TRBV28; a possible D gene is TRBD1 (5 bases). From germline, CDR1 is MDHEN and CDR2 SYDVKM. V gave up 8 bases and J gave up 10 bases, with 24 bases separating them. This CDR3 region has 15 residues. CDR3 bases: TGTGCCAGCGGCCCGCTGACAGAATTAGGAAAGGAGCAGTTCTTC. Translated, it gives CASGPLTELGKEQFF.

This clonotype was seen more than once but under ten times. The chain has TRBV5-1 and TRBJ1-1; TRBD1 is a possible D gene (6 bases). This CDR3 has 15 residues. The V and J ends lost 0 bases and 1 base respectively, with 10 bases between them. From germline, CDR1 is SGHRS and CDR2 YFSETQ. The CDR3 reads CASSLERGENTEAFF. CDR3 nucleotide sequence: TGCGCCAGCAGCTTGGAGAGGGGGGAGAACACTGAAGCTTTCTTT.

The table lists this clonotype with many counts. The rearrangement uses TRBV29-1 and TRBJ1-2; TRBD1 matches 8 bases. CDR3 length: 13 residues. V shed 5 bases, J shed 8 bases, and the junction held 10 bases outside the gene matches. Germline CDR1 reads SQVTM; CDR2 reads ANQGSEA. For the CDR3, the DNA is TGCAGCGTTCGATCGGACAGGGCGGAGGGCTACACCTTC. Protein: CSVRSDRAEGYTF.

Remarks on this clonotype: This may be a read error, as it is one base from a much larger clone. The V and J genes are TRBV6-1 and TRBJ2-5, with a tentative D call TRBD2 (6 bases). Germline values: CDR1 MNHNS, CDR2 SASEGT. V lost 8 bases, J lost 3 bases, and 22 bases lay in between. The CDR3 loop spans 16 amino acids. For the CDR3, the DNA is TGTGCCAGCTGTGCAGGAGGGCTCCACCCCGAAGAGACCCAGTACTTC. Translation: CASCAGGLHPEETQYF.

The table lists this clonotype with many counts. The V and J genes are TRBV7-2 and TRBJ2-4; unclear D gene. Germline-derived CDR1 and CDR2 are SGHTA and FQGNSA. Trimming removed 4 bases from V and 0 bases from J, with 13 bases in between. The CDR3 loop spans 16 amino acids. CDR3 amino acids: CASSSRGGLAKNIQYF. The CDR3 nucleotides are TGTGCCAGCAGCTCCAGAGGTGGGCTAGCCAAAAACATTCAGTACTTC. Based on the CDR3 plus reference TRBV7-2 and TRBJ2-4, the full variable domain is GAGVSQSPSNKVTEKGKDVELRCDPISGHTALYWYRQSLGQGLEFLIYFQGNSAPDKSGLPSDRFSAERTGGSVSTLTIQRTQQEDSAVYLCASSSRGGLAKNIQYFGAGTRLSVL.